The 25 T cell receptor beta chains below come from one sample, sequenced in a study of cytomegalovirus exposure and HLA in healthy donors. The PCR used 60 Vbeta and 13 Jbeta primers. Profiled with immunoSEQ multiplex PCR; TCRdb holds only in-frame clones, not every one. The profile shows approximately 110,000 clones, over 80% of them singletons. Material: PBMCs. The receptors come from a man aged 25-45 years in good health and CMV-seropositive.

The chain has TRBV5-1 and TRBJ2-2; TRBD1 agrees at 9 bases. The germline CDR1 and CDR2 sequences are SGHRS and YFSETQ. The CDR3 is 16 amino acids. With 0 bases clipped from V and 7 bases from J, the junction kept 7 bases outside the gene matches. The CDR3 spells CASSLVQGATGGELFF. The CDR3 coding sequence is TGCGCCAGCAGCTTGGTACAGGGGGCGACTGGCGGGGAGCTGTTTTTT. The variable domain in full, with the rest retrieved from reference TRBV5-1 and TRBJ2-2, is KAGVTQTPRYLIKTRGQQVTLSCSPISGHRSVSWYQQTPGQGLQFLFEYFSETQRNKGNFPGRFSGRQFSNSRSEMNVSTLELGDSALYLCASSLVQGATGGELFFGEGSRLTVL.

The chain is built from TRBV7-3 and TRBJ2-1, with D unclear. Germline V gives CDR1 SGHTA, CDR2 FQGTGA. V was shortened by 7 bases and J by 7 bases, with 23 bases between the two germline ends. There are 16 residues in the CDR3. The chain's CDR3 is CASTDTGTRTRNEQFF. CDR3 sequence (DNA): TGTGCCAGCACAGATACGGGTACGCGAACTCGGAATGAGCAGTTCTTC.

The genes are TRBV5-6 and TRBJ2-7; TRBD1 might be the D (5 bases). V was shortened by 5 bases and J by 0 bases, with 9 bases between the two germline ends. The CDR3 contains 13 residues. The V gene's germline CDR1 is SGHDT and CDR2 YYEEEE. The CDR3 coding sequence is TGTGCCAGCAGTTTGACAGTCTCCTACGAGCAGTACTTC. Protein product: CASSLTVSYEQYF. The full variable domain, completed using reference TRBV5-6 and TRBJ2-7, is DAGVTQSPTHLIKTRGQQVTLRCSPKSGHDTVSWYQQALGQGPQFIFQYYEEEERQRGNFPDRFSGHQFPNYSSELNVNALLLGDSALYLCASSLTVSYEQYFGPGTRLTVT.

This clone came up once. V is TRBV5-1 and J is TRBJ2-2, with 8 bases matching TRBD1. V dropped 4 bases and J dropped 4; count of bases not matched to a gene: 3. The CDR3 length is 14 residues. The germline V gene encodes CDR1 SGHRS and CDR2 YFSETQ. The CDR3, as DNA: TGCGCCAGCAGCGGACAGGGTGTCACCGGGGAGCTGTTTTTT. It translates to CASSGQGVTGELFF.

This clone has just a few counts. V and J are TRBV5-4 and TRBJ1-1; 8 bases are a match to TRBD1. With 0 bases clipped from V and 9 bases from J, the junction kept 7 bases outside the gene matches. Germline V gene data show CDR1 as SGHNT and CDR2 as YYREEE (reference sequence). The CDR3 runs 14 residues. For the CDR3, the DNA is TGTGCCAGCAGCTTGGAGCCGGACAGGGCGCAAGCTTTCTTT. This codes for CASSLEPDRAQAFF.

This chain links TRBV10-3 with TRBJ1-5, with D possibly being TRBD1 (5 bases). Trimming pared 4 bases from V and 5 bases from J, leaving 12 bases between. Germline values: CDR1 ENHRY, CDR2 SYGVKD. The length of the CDR3 is 14 residues. CDR3 coding DNA: TGTGCCATCAGTGGAGGCCAGGGCGATCAGCCCCAGCATTTT. The encoded protein is CAISGGQGDQPQHF.

The chain links TRBV28 to TRBJ1-6, with a possible D match to TRBD1 (5 bases). CDR3 size: 17 residues. Per germline, CDR1 MDHEN and CDR2 SYDVKM. V was cut by 2 bases and J by 3 bases, with 14 bases left in between. This CDR3 is CASSLAGLLYYNSPLHF. CDR3 in DNA: TGTGCCAGCAGTTTAGCGGGACTCCTATACTATAATTCACCCCTCCACTTT. Drawing the rest from reference TRBV28 and TRBJ1-6, the complete variable domain is DVKVTQSSRYLVKRTGEKVFLECVQDMDHENMFWYRQDPGLGLRLIYFSYDVKMKEKGDIPEGYSVSREKKERFSLILESASTNQTSMYLCASSLAGLLYYNSPLHFGNGTRLTVT.

V gene TRBV28 combines with J gene TRBJ2-3; a possible D gene is TRBD2 (5 bases). Germline assignment: CDR1 MDHEN and CDR2 SYDVKM. The ends were cut back, 8 bases at V and 5 bases at J, with 20 bases in the middle. The CDR3 has 15 residues. CDR3 sequence (DNA): TGTGCCAGCGACCCCCGGGCCAACCGGGGAGATACGCAGTATTTT. Its protein is CASDPRANRGDTQYF.

This chain links TRBV27 with TRBJ2-7; possibly TRBD2 for D (6 bases). This CDR3 is 14 amino acids long. Germline CDR1 and CDR2: MNHEY and SMNVEV (reference sequence). V lost 1 base to trimming and J lost 4 bases, with 11 bases between them. CDR3 protein: CASSLWEGRYEQYF. The CDR3 DNA sequence: TGTGCCAGCAGTTTATGGGAAGGGAGGTACGAGCAGTACTTC.

This chain links TRBV6-1 with TRBJ1-5; no clear D. Trimming took 7 bases from V and 0 from J, leaving 10 bases between them. In germline, CDR1 is MNHNS, CDR2 SASEGT. The CDR3 has 14 amino acids. CDR3 bases: TGTGCCAGCAACGTGGGCCGTAGCAATCAGCCCCAGCATTTT. Translating gives CASNVGRSNQPQHF.

The chain is built from TRBV10-2 and TRBJ2-2; TRBD2 agrees at 9 bases. Germline V lookup: CDR1 WSHSY, CDR2 SAAADI. This CDR3 is built from 14 residues. V shed 7 bases, J shed 4 bases, and the junction held 4 bases outside the gene matches. In DNA form, the CDR3 reads TGCGCCAGCACCCGACTAGCGGTCACCGGGGAGCTGTTTTTT. Translating gives CASTRLAVTGELFF.

As for this clone: This CDR3 is also generated by other DNA sequences in the sample. V and J are TRBV19 and TRBJ1-5; D is undetermined. Trimming removed 0 bases at V and 4 bases at J, with 10 bases between. Germline V gene lookup returns CDR1 LNHDA and CDR2 SQIVND (reference sequence). The CDR3 contains 15 residues. The CDR3 DNA reads as TGTGCCAGTAGTATAGACCACGCCGGGAATCAGCCCCAGCATTTT. This codes for CASSIDHAGNQPQHF.

The V gene is TRBV5-1, the J gene TRBJ2-3, with TRBD1 matching 7 bases. The CDR3 extends over 15 amino acids. Germline CDR1 and CDR2: SGHRS and YFSETQ. V shed 2 bases and J 2 bases; nucleotides not matched to a gene: 5. The CDR3 bases are TGCGCCAGCAGCTTACCGGGACAGCCCACAGATACGCAGTATTTT. This translates into CASSLPGQPTDTQYF.

The chain recombines TRBV10-1 with TRBJ1-6; TRBD1 aligns across 9 bases. With 6 bases clipped from V and 10 bases from J, the junction kept 7 bases outside the gene matches. Germline CDR1 and CDR2: WNHNN and SYGVQD (reference sequence). The CDR3 runs 14 residues. The chain's CDR3 is CASRATGGSSPLHF. As DNA, the CDR3 is TGCGCCAGCAGAGCCACAGGGGGCTCCTCACCCCTCCACTTT.

In DNA, the CDR3 is TGTGCCAGCACCAAACCTGGGACTAGCGGGGGCGTTCAGTTCTTC. Translation: CASTKPGTSGGVQFF. The chain joins TRBV28 to TRBJ2-1; 14 bases align to TRBD2. Germline CDR1 is MDHEN and CDR2 is SYDVKM. V shed 7 bases and J 13 bases; nucleotides not matched to a gene: 12. The CDR3 is 15 residues long.

V gene TRBV6-5 combines with J gene TRBJ1-2; 9 nucleotides match TRBD1. Germline V gives CDR1 MNHEY, CDR2 SVGAGI. CDR3 size: 16 residues. Trimming took 0 bases from V and 6 from J; bases not matched to a gene: 8. The CDR3 reads CASSYSSPGQGNGYTF. CDR3 bases: TGTGCCAGCAGTTACTCTAGTCCCGGACAGGGGAATGGCTACACCTTC.

This clone was recorded once. The CDR3 reads CASSLDREETQYF. In DNA, the CDR3 is TGTGCCAGCAGCTTAGACAGGGAAGAGACCCAGTACTTC. V and J are TRBV7-3 and TRBJ2-5; TRBD1 matches 7 bases. In germline, CDR1 is SGHTA, CDR2 FQGTGA. This CDR3 has 13 residues. Unmatched junction bases numbered 0, after V lost 2 bases and J lost 3 bases.

A few counts support this clone. Within the sample, other DNA sequences also encode this same CDR3. V usage is TRBV5-1 and J usage is TRBJ1-2; TRBD1 matches at 7 bases. The junction had 3 bases not matched to a gene; V was cut back by 0 bases and J by 7 bases. This CDR3 region has 13 residues. Germline V CDR1 and CDR2: SGHRS, YFSETQ. The DNA for the CDR3 is TGCGCCAGCAGCTTGGAGGGGGCGAGTGGCTACACCTTC. Amino acid sequence: CASSLEGASGYTF.

The rearrangement links TRBV5-1 to TRBJ2-7; D is undetermined. This CDR3 has 14 residues. The V end was cut by 0 bases, the J end by 4 bases, with 11 bases between. Germline assignment: CDR1 SGHRS and CDR2 YFSETQ. For the CDR3, the DNA is TGCGCCAGCAGCTTGGTGGCGGCAGAATACGAGCAGTACTTC. Protein product: CASSLVAAEYEQYF.

This chain uses TRBV20-1 with TRBJ1-6; D is unresolved. The CDR3 extends over 11 amino acids. V was cut by 3 bases and J by 13 bases, with 10 bases left in between. The germline V gene has CDR1 DFQATT and CDR2 SNEGSKA (reference sequence). The CDR3 DNA reads TGCAGTGCTAGCGTACGGGAGCCCCTCCACTTT. It translates to CSASVREPLHF.

The V gene is TRBV27, the J gene TRBJ2-3; 8 bases align to TRBD2. The CDR3 is 12 residues long. From germline, CDR1 is MNHEY and CDR2 SMNVEV (reference sequence). The V segment lost 6 bases and the J segment 6 bases; nucleotides outside the gene matches: 2. DNA of the CDR3: TGTGCCAGCAGGCGGGGGGCCGATACGCAGTATTTT. Translated: CASRRGADTQYF.

This chain uses TRBV6-4 with TRBJ2-4; D unclear. Germline CDR1 MRHNA, CDR2 SNTAGT. The CDR3 is 13 residues long. V lost 7 bases and J lost 1, with 8 bases in between. CDR3 residues: CASTVWAKNIQYF. CDR3 sequence (DNA): TGTGCCAGCACAGTTTGGGCCAAAAACATTCAGTACTTC.

This chain uses TRBV5-1 with TRBJ1-5, with TRBD1 identical over 9 bases. Unmatched junction bases numbered 3, after V lost 0 bases and J lost 5 bases. Per germline, CDR1 SGHRS and CDR2 YFSETQ. This CDR3 region has 15 residues. CDR3 sequence (DNA): TGCGCCAGCAGCTTGGAGGGACAGGGACATCAGCCCCAGCATTTT. It yields the protein CASSLEGQGHQPQHF.

The CDR3: CAGGGQLGRTGELFF. In nucleotides, the CDR3 is TGTGCCGGAGGAGGGCAGCTGGGAAGGACCGGGGAGCTGTTTTTT. The chain is built from TRBV30 and TRBJ2-2, with a possible D match to TRBD2 (6 bases). Germline V gene data show CDR1 as GTSNPN and CDR2 as SVGIG (reference sequence). This CDR3 contains 15 residues. The ends were cut back, 8 bases at V and 5 bases at J, with 21 bases in the middle. Full variable domain (outside the CDR3, taken from reference TRBV30 and TRBJ2-2): SQTIHQWPATLVQPVGSPLSLECTVEGTSNPNLYWYRQAAGRGLQLLFYSVGIGQISSEVPQNLSASRPQDRQFILSSKKLLLSDSGFYLCAGGGQLGRTGELFFGEGSRLTVL.

J is TRBJ2-3 and V is TRBV10-1; D is undetermined. The CDR3 is 13 amino acids. Trimming left V 2 bases short and J 2 bases short, with 5 bases between. Germline values: CDR1 WNHNN, CDR2 SYGVQD (reference sequence). The DNA of the CDR3 is TGCGCCAGCAGTGAGCAGATCACAGATACGCAGTATTTT. It specifies CASSEQITDTQYF.